This T cell receptor (beta chain) was observed in a study of cytomegalovirus exposure and HLA in healthy donors. Study-wide findings and caveats: A few chains linked to CMV were shown in vitro to be specific for CMV antigens.

The study ran its PCR with 60 Vbeta and 13 Jbeta primers. The method was immunoSEQ multiplex PCR; TCRdb's version includes in-frame clones alone and lacks a portion of them. The profile shows over 150,000 clones, 70% to 75% of them singletons. Germline CDR1 reads SGDLS; CDR2 reads YYNGEE. The V gene lost 0 bases and the J gene lost 0 bases, with 6 bases spanning the gap. This CDR3 comprises 14 residues. This clone appeared a single time. Antigen specificity is unknown. The specimen was PBMCs. The chain is built from TRBV9 and TRBJ1-2; unclear D gene. This clonotype was sampled from a male donor in good health and CMV-seronegative. As DNA, the CDR3 is TGTGCCAGCAGCGTAGATGCAGCTAACTATGGCTACACCTTC. Translated, it gives CASSVDAANYGYTF.